One sample yielded the 31 T cell receptor beta chains listed below, sequenced in a study of response to subunit inactivated influenza vaccine. MiXCR, run by TCRdb on the RT-PCR reads, gives a single entry per CDR3 protein. This table holds 540,000 or so distinct CDR3 sequences, about an eighth found once. Sequenced here: PBMCs from blood, sampled around seven weeks after vaccination. The source is a middle-aged man who received an inactivated influenza vaccine.

The J gene is TRBJ2-2, the V gene TRBV29-1; D gene uncertain. The CDR3 spans 13 residues. Per the germline V gene, CDR1 is SQVTM and CDR2 is ANQGSEA. V was shortened by 0 bases and J by 4 bases, with 6 bases between the two germline ends. For the CDR3, the DNA is TGCAGCGTTGAAGAGGGCGGCACCGGGGAGCTGTTTTTT. Encoded protein: CSVEEGGTGELFF.

The rearrangement joins TRBV5-6 to TRBJ2-3, with 15 bases matching TRBD2. The V gene end was trimmed by 0 bases and the J gene end by 7 bases; junction bases not matched to a gene: 9. This CDR3 has 18 amino acids. CDR1 and CDR2 from the germline V gene are SGHDT and YYEEEE. In DNA form, the CDR3 reads TGTGCCAGCAGCTTGGACGTGGGACTAGCGGGAGGTGTGAATACGCAGTATTTT. Amino acids: CASSLDVGLAGGVNTQYF.

The chain uses TRBV4-2 and TRBJ2-1; D is perhaps TRBD2 (5 bases). This CDR3 is built from 14 residues. Germline V gene data show CDR1 as LGHNA and CDR2 as YNFKEQ. The V and J ends lost 1 base and 7 bases respectively, with 11 bases between them. CDR3 sequence reads: CASSQAVRGNEQFF. CDR3 in DNA: TGTGCCAGCAGCCAAGCTGTGCGAGGGAATGAGCAGTTCTTC.

This clonotype was observed a few times. The rearrangement uses TRBV15 and TRBJ1-4, with D tentatively TRBD1 (5 bases). CDR1 is LNHNV, CDR2 YYDKDF, per germline (reference sequence). CDR3 size: 16 residues. With 4 bases removed from V and 8 bases from J, the gap between germline ends came to 20 bases. The CDR3 nucleotides read TGTGCCACCAGCATCACCAATGGGGCTACGGGGGAAAAACTGTTTTTT. This encodes CATSITNGATGEKLFF.

The sample holds a few counts of this clonotype. This chain joins TRBV4-3 and TRBJ2-5; 11 bases fit TRBD2. V lost 2 bases and J lost 4; bases outside the gene matches: 12. From germline, CDR1 is LGHNA and CDR2 YSLEER. The CDR3 sequence is 18 residues long. In nucleotides, the CDR3 is TGCGCCAGCAGCCAAAACCTAGCGGGAGGAACCCGGATAGAGACCCAGTACTTC. It codes for CASSQNLAGGTRIETQYF.

This clonotype was recorded at least ten times. The genes are TRBV12-3 or TRBV12-4 and TRBJ2-3; 8 bases align to TRBD2. The junction had 4 bases not matched to a gene; V was cut back by 6 bases and J by 2 bases. The CDR3 loop spans 14 amino acids. Here the CDR3 DNA reads TGTGCCAGCAGCGGGGGGGGCTACACAGATACGCAGTATTTT. Its translation: CASSGGGYTDTQYF.

This clonotype was detected a few times. V usage is TRBV10-3 and J usage is TRBJ2-1; the match to TRBD2 covers 8 bases. The CDR3 is 14 amino acids. Trimming removed 6 bases from V and 7 bases from J; junction bases left unmatched: 8. Per the germline V gene, CDR1 is ENHRY and CDR2 is SYGVKD. The CDR3 sequence: CAISRAAGENEQFF. CDR3 sequence (DNA): TGTGCCATCAGCCGGGCAGCGGGAGAGAATGAGCAGTTCTTC.

The chain couples TRBV28 to TRBJ2-1, with D possibly TRBD2 on 5 matching bases. Germline assignment: CDR1 MDHEN and CDR2 SYDVKM. CDR3 length: 11 amino acids. V was cut by 7 bases and J by 7 bases, with 8 bases left in between. CDR3 region: CASISGNEQFF. The CDR3 DNA is TGTGCCAGCATCTCGGGGAATGAGCAGTTCTTC.

This clonotype was detected many times. The chain links TRBV24-1 to TRBJ2-1; 7 nucleotides match TRBD2. J lost 14 bases, V lost 4 bases, and 7 bases had no gene match. The CDR3 is 12 amino acids. The germline V gene encodes CDR1 KGHDR and CDR2 SFDVKD. CDR3 sequence (DNA): TGTGCCACCAGTGACCCCCAGCGGGAAAAGTTCTTC. Its protein is CATSDPQREKFF.

This chain connects TRBV7-2 to TRBJ1-6; D is possibly TRBD1 (6 bases). This CDR3 region has 16 residues. The V and J ends lost 5 bases and 6 bases respectively, with 17 bases between them. Germline values: CDR1 SGHTA, CDR2 FQGNSA. The CDR3 DNA reads TGTGCCAGCAGCCTATTACAGGGACCTTCTAATTCACCCCTCCACTTT. Its translation: CASSLLQGPSNSPLHF.

The rearrangement links TRBV20-1 to TRBJ2-1; 9 nucleotides match TRBD2. This CDR3 region has 15 residues. Germline V CDR1 and CDR2: DFQATT, SNEGSKA (reference sequence). The ends lost 2 bases at V and 4 bases at J; junction bases unmatched: 6. The CDR3 protein is CSARPPLAGYNEQFF. In DNA form, the CDR3 reads TGCAGTGCTAGACCTCCACTAGCGGGTTACAATGAGCAGTTCTTC.

The gene calls are TRBV6-2 or TRBV6-3 and TRBJ2-7; tentative D call: TRBD1 (6 bases). Deletions cut 4 bases from V and 7 bases from J, with 20 bases between. Germline V gene lookup returns CDR1 MNHEY and CDR2 SVGEGT. This CDR3 has 15 amino acids. CDR3 sequence (DNA): TGTGCCAGCAGTTTGGGGACATATCCGTCTGGGGAGCAGTACTTC. Its protein is CASSLGTYPSGEQYF.

This clonotype was recorded at least ten times. The V call is TRBV10-3, the J call TRBJ2-7; D may correspond to TRBD1 or TRBD2 (5 bases each). CDR3 length: 14 residues. Germline lookup yields CDR1 ENHRY and CDR2 SYGVKD. V was pared by 6 bases and J by 6 bases, with 18 bases between. DNA for the CDR3: TGTGCCATCAGCCGGGACGGAGGCCCGGGCGAGCAGTACTTC. Amino acid sequence: CAISRDGGPGEQYF.

This chain connects TRBV5-1 to TRBJ2-5, with TRBD1 as a possible D gene (5 bases). This CDR3 has 15 amino acids. The V gene lost 3 bases and the J gene lost 2 bases, with 14 bases spanning the gap. Germline-derived CDR1 and CDR2 are SGHRS and YFSETQ. Here the CDR3 reads CASSSSTDPQETQYF. In DNA, the CDR3 is TGCGCCAGCAGCTCGTCGACAGACCCGCAAGAGACCCAGTACTTC.

This clonotype was picked up a small number of times. V usage is TRBV24-1 and J usage is TRBJ2-5; D remains ambiguous. Trimming removed 9 bases at V and 2 bases at J, with 15 bases between. From germline, CDR1 is KGHDR and CDR2 SFDVKD. The CDR3 is 14 amino acids. The CDR3 region has the DNA TGTGCCACCTCCAACCCTTTCGAACAAGAGACCCAGTACTTC. Translating it yields CATSNPFEQETQYF.

This clonotype came up a few times. The chain couples TRBV6-5 to TRBJ1-2; 9 bases are a match to TRBD1. With 2 bases clipped from V and 6 bases from J, the junction kept 1 base outside the gene matches. This CDR3 region has 13 residues. Looked up from germline, CDR1 is MNHEY and CDR2 is SVGAGI. CDR3 protein: CASSYGTGNGYTF. The CDR3 coding sequence is TGTGCCAGCAGTTACGGGACAGGGAATGGCTACACCTTC.

There are a few counts of this clonotype. V usage is TRBV24-1 and J usage is TRBJ2-1; no firm D call. V shed 3 bases and J shed 8 bases, with 13 bases lying between them. The CDR3 runs 14 residues. The germline gives CDR1 KGHDR, CDR2 SFDVKD. The CDR3 region has the DNA TGTGCCACCAGTGATATTGGCGCTGGGGATGAGCAGTTCTTC. Encoded protein: CATSDIGAGDEQFF.

The rearrangement joins TRBV12-3 or TRBV12-4 to TRBJ1-4; TRBD1 aligns across 7 bases. The CDR3 runs to 14 residues. J was trimmed by 5 bases and V by 6 bases; bases with no gene match: 6. The CDR3 DNA reads as TGTGCCAGCAGCACGGGACAGCAAAATGAAAAACTGTTTTTT. This gives the protein CASSTGQQNEKLFF.

There are many counts of this clonotype. The chain uses TRBV4-3 and TRBJ2-1; 10 bases line up with TRBD2. This CDR3 spans 18 amino acids. Trimming took 5 bases from V and 2 from J; bases not matched to a gene: 12. The germline gives CDR1 LGHNA, CDR2 YSLEER. The CDR3 DNA is TGCGCCAGCAGCTGGCGTGTCGAGCGGGAGGGTCCCTACAATGAGCAGTTCTTC. It translates to CASSWRVEREGPYNEQFF.

This chain uses TRBV20-1 with TRBJ2-7; D is uncertain. The CDR3 is made up of 15 amino acids. The V gene's germline CDR1 is DFQATT and CDR2 SNEGSKA (reference sequence). Trimming pared 6 bases from V and 0 bases from J, leaving 18 bases between. The CDR3 region is CSAEDVAVSSYEQYF. The CDR3 DNA sequence: TGCAGTGCCGAGGATGTTGCAGTAAGCTCCTACGAGCAGTACTTC.

The table lists this clonotype with many counts. The chain has TRBV5-1 and TRBJ1-1, with 7 positions matching TRBD1. V was pared by 4 bases and J by 0 bases, with 3 bases of the junction left unmatched. This CDR3 has 14 amino acids. From germline, CDR1 is SGHRS and CDR2 YFSETQ. CDR3 in amino acids: CASSEGQLNTEAFF. CDR3 nucleotides: TGCGCCAGCAGCGAGGGACAGCTGAACACTGAAGCTTTCTTT.

This clonotype was counted at least ten times. The chain carries TRBV20-1 and TRBJ1-5; no firm D call. The CDR3 runs 14 residues. Germline V lookup: CDR1 DFQATT, CDR2 SNEGSKA (reference sequence). Trimming removed 2 bases from V and 0 bases from J, with 8 bases in between. The CDR3 protein is CSARFSGSNQPQHF. DNA for the CDR3: TGCAGTGCTAGATTTTCCGGTAGCAATCAGCCCCAGCATTTT.

This rearrangement joins TRBV5-5 to TRBJ2-3; tentatively, D is TRBD2 (6 bases). Germline lookup yields CDR1 SGHKS and CDR2 YYEKEE (reference sequence). Between the trimmed V and J ends, which lost 6 bases and 14 bases, there was a span of 22 bases. CDR3 length equals 13 residues. CDR3 amino acids: CASTPGEGTGLYF. CDR3 nucleotides: TGTGCCAGCACCCCGGGTGAAGGGACTGGTCTGTATTTT. Based on the CDR3 plus reference TRBV5-5 and TRBJ2-3, the full variable domain is DAGVTQSPTHLIKTRGQQVTLRCSPISGHKSVSWYQQVLGQGPQFIFQYYEKEERGRGNFPDRFSARQFPNYSSELNVNALLLGDSALYLCASTPGEGTGLYFGPGTRLTVL.

This clonotype was found many times. The V gene is TRBV3-1, the J gene TRBJ1-1, with D possibly matching TRBD1 (6 bases). The CDR3 spans 13 residues. Germline V gene sequence: CDR1 LGHDT, CDR2 YNNKEL (reference sequence). Deletions cut 3 bases from V and 8 bases from J, with 13 bases between. The CDR3 loop reads CASSHLDRPEAFF. In DNA, the CDR3 is TGTGCCAGCAGCCATCTGGACAGACCCGAAGCTTTCTTT.

This clonotype was observed a few times. V usage is TRBV20-1 and J usage is TRBJ2-7; D call uncertain. V lost 0 bases to trimming and J lost 0 bases, with 12 bases between them. CDR1 is DFQATT and CDR2 is SNEGSKA in the germline V gene (reference sequence). This CDR3 is built from 15 residues. CDR3 in amino acids: CSARDPRGDSYEQYF. In nucleotides, the CDR3 is TGCAGTGCTAGAGACCCCAGAGGTGACTCCTACGAGCAGTACTTC.

This clonotype was picked up many times. This chain uses TRBV9 with TRBJ2-7; D is uncertain. This CDR3 contains 13 residues. Trimming removed 4 bases from V and 4 bases from J, with 12 bases in between. Germline V gene lookup returns CDR1 SGDLS and CDR2 YYNGEE. The CDR3 here is CASSPPDSYEQYF. For the CDR3, the DNA is TGTGCCAGCAGCCCGCCCGATTCTTACGAGCAGTACTTC.

At least ten counts were recorded for this clonotype. The V call is TRBV27, the J call TRBJ2-3; 10 nucleotides line up with TRBD1. V lost 2 bases and J lost 8; bases outside the gene matches: 7. The CDR3 is 15 residues long. Germline V lookup: CDR1 MNHEY, CDR2 SMNVEV (reference sequence). Here the CDR3 reads CASSLGTGADSTQYF. DNA for the CDR3: TGTGCCAGCAGTTTAGGGACAGGGGCTGATAGTACGCAGTATTTT.

This clonotype has a handful of counts. J is TRBJ2-5 and V is TRBV29-1, with no clear D. CDR3 length equals 12 residues. V shed 3 bases and J shed 3 bases, with 8 bases lying between them. In germline, CDR1 is SQVTM, CDR2 ANQGSEA. The CDR3 loop is CSVELPKETQYF. The DNA of the CDR3 is TGCAGCGTTGAGTTACCCAAAGAGACCCAGTACTTC. Full variable domain (remainder filled in from reference TRBV29-1 and TRBJ2-5): SAVISQKPSRDICQRGTSLTIQCQVDSQVTMMFWYRQQPGQSLTLIATANQGSEATYESGFVIDKFPISRPNLTFSTLTVSNMSPEDSSIYLCSVELPKETQYFGPGTRLLVL.

In its sample, this clonotype was seen a few times. Relative to the germline gene, one junction end is altered; a read error may explain this. The V and J genes are TRBV7-7 and TRBJ2-2; possibly TRBD2 for D (5 bases). The CDR3 loop spans 13 amino acids. Germline V lookup: CDR1 SSHAT, CDR2 FNYEAQ (reference sequence). CDR3 DNA: TGTGCTAGCAGCGTGGACGGGGCCGGGGAGCTGTTTTTT. Protein product: CASSVDGAGELFF.

The V gene is TRBV18, the J gene TRBJ2-7; D is perhaps TRBD2 (6 bases). The CDR3 is 16 residues long. V dropped 3 bases and J dropped 2 bases, with 17 bases sitting between them. Germline loops: CDR1 KGHSH, CDR2 LQKENI. The CDR3, as DNA: TGTGCCAGCTCACCCACTGCCGGGGGAATAACCTACGAGCAGTACTTC. Translating gives CASSPTAGGITYEQYF. Full variable domain (missing parts from reference TRBV18 and TRBJ2-7): NAGVMQNPRHLVRRRGQEARLRCSPMKGHSHVYWYRQLPEEGLKFMVYLQKENIIDESGMPKERFSAEFPKEGPSILRIQQVVRGDSAAYFCASSPTAGGITYEQYFGPGTRLTVT.

This clonotype was detected ten times or more. The CDR3 sequence: CASRKLSTDTQYF. The CDR3 DNA follows: TGTGCCAGCAGGAAACTTAGCACAGATACGCAGTATTTT. This chain joins TRBV11-2 and TRBJ2-3, with D unclear. With 6 bases removed from V and 0 bases from J, the gap between germline ends came to 7 bases. This CDR3 is 13 amino acids long. In germline, CDR1 is SGHAT, CDR2 FQNNGV.